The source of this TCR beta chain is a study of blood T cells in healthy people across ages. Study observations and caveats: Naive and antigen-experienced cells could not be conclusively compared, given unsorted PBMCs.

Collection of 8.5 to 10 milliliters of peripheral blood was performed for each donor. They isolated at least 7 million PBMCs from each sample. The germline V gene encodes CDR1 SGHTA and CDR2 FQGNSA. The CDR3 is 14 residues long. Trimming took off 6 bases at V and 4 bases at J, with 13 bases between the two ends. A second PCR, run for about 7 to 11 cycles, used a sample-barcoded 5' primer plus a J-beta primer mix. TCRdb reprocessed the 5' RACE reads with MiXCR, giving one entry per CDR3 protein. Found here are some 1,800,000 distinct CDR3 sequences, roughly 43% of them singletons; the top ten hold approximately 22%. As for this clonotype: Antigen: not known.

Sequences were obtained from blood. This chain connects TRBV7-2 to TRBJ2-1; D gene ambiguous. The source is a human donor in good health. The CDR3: CASSLHSGYNEQFF. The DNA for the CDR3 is TGTGCCAGCAGTCTCCATTCGGGTTACAATGAGCAGTTCTTC.